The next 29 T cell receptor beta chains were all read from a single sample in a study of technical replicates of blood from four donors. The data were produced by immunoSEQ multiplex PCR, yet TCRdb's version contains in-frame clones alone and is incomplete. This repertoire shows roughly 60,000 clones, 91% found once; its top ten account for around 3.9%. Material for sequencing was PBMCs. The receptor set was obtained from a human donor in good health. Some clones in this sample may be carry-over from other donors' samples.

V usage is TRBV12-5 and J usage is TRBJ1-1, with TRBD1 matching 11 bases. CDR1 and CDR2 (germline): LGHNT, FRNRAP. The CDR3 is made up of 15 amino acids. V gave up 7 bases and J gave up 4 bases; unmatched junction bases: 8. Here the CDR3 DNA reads TGTGCTAGTGAAAAGGGACAGGGGGTTAGCACTGAAGCTTTCTTT. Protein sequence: CASEKGQGVSTEAFF.

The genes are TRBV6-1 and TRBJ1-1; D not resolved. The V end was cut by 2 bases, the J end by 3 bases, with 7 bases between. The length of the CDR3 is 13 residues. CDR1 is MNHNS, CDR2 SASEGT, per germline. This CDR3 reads CASSELGDTEAFF. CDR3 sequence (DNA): TGTGCCAGCAGTGAACTCGGGGACACTGAAGCTTTCTTT.

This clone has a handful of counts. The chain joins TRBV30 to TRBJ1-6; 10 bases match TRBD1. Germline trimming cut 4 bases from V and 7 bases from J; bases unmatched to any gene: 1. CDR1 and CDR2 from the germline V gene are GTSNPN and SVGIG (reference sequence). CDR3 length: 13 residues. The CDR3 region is CAWMTGGNSPLHF. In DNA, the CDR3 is TGTGCCTGGATGACAGGGGGCAATTCACCCCTCCACTTT. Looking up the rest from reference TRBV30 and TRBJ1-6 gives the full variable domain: SQTIHQWPATLVQPVGSPLSLECTVEGTSNPNLYWYRQAAGRGLQLLFYSVGIGQISSEVPQNLSASRPQDRQFILSSKKLLLSDSGFYLCAWMTGGNSPLHFGNGTRLTVT.

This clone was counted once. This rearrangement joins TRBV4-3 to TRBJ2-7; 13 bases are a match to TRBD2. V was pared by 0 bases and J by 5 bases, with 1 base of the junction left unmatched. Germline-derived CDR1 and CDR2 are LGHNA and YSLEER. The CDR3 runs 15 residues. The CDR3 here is CASSQDGLAGDEQYF. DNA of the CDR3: TGCGCCAGCAGCCAAGATGGACTAGCGGGAGACGAGCAGTACTTC.

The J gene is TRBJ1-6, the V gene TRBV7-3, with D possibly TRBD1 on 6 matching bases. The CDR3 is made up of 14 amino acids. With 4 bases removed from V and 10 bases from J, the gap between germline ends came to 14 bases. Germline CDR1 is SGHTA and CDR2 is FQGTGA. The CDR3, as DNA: TGTGCCAGCAGCTCAGGGACACCTAACTCACCCCTCCACTTT. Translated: CASSSGTPNSPLHF.

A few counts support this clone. The CDR3 loop reads CASSRDLLNTEAFF. DNA for the CDR3: TGTGCCAGCAGCCGAGATTTATTGAACACTGAAGCTTTCTTT. This rearrangement joins TRBV14 to TRBJ1-1; D gene unclear. The V gene lost 4 bases and the J gene lost 0 bases, with 9 bases spanning the gap. CDR1 and CDR2 from the germline V gene are SGHDN and FVKESK. This CDR3 region has 14 residues.

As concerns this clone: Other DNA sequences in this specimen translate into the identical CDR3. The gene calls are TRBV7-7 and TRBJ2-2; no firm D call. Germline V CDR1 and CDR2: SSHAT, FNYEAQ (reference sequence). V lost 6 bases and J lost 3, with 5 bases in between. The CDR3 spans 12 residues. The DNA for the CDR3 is TGTGCCAGCAGTTCCGACACCGGGGAGCTGTTTTTT. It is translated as CASSSDTGELFF.

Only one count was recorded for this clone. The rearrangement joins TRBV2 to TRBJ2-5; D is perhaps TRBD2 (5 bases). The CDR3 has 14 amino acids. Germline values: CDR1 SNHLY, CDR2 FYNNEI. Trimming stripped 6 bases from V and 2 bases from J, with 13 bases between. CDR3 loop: CASSPRRRQETQYF. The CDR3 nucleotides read TGTGCCAGCAGCCCCCGGAGGCGGCAAGAGACCCAGTACTTC.

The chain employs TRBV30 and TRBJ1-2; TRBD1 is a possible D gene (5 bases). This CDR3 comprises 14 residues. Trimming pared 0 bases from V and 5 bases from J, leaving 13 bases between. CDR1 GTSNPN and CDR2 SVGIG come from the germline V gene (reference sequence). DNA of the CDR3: TGTGCCTGGAGTGTACAGCAGGGTTTTTATGGCTACACCTTC. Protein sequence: CAWSVQQGFYGYTF.

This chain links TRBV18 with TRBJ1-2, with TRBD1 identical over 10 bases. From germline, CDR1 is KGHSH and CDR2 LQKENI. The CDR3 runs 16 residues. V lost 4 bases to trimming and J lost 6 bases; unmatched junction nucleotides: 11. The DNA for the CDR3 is TGTGCCAGCTCACGAAAACCGGGACAGGGGCTTAATGGCTACACCTTC. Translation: CASSRKPGQGLNGYTF.

This CDR3 reads CASRAQGLEQYF. CDR3 nucleotides: TGTGCCAGCAGGGCACAGGGGTTGGAGCAGTACTTC. The chain couples TRBV27 to TRBJ2-7; 7 nucleotides agree with TRBD1. Germline V CDR1 and CDR2: MNHEY, SMNVEV (reference sequence). Germline trimming cut 6 bases from V and 7 bases from J; bases unmatched to any gene: 6. The CDR3 extends over 12 amino acids.

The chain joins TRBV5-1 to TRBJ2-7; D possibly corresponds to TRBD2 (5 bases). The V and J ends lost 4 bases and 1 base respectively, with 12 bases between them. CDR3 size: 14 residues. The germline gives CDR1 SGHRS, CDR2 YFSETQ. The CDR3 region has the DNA TGCGCCAGCAGCCCGCAGGACTTTTCCTACGAGCAGTACTTC. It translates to CASSPQDFSYEQYF.

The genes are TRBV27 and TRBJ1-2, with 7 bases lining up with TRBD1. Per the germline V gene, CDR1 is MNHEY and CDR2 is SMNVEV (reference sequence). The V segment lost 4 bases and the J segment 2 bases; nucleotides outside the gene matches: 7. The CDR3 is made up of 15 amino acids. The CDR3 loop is CASSSFGTDNYGYTF. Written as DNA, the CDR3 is TGTGCCAGCAGTTCCTTTGGGACAGACAACTATGGCTACACCTTC.

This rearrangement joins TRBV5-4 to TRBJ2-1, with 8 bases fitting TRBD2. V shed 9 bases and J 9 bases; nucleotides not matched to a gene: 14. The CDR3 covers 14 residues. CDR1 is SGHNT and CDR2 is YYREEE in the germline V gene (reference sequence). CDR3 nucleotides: TGTGCCATTGGGACCGGGGGGGCGTGGAGTGAGCAGTTCTTC. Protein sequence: CAIGTGGAWSEQFF.

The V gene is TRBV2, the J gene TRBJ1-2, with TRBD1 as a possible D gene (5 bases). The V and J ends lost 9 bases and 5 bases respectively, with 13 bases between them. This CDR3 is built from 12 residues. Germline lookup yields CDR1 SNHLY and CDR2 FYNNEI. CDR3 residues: CARAGLGYGYTF. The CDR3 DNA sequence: TGTGCCAGAGCAGGGTTGGGGTATGGCTACACCTTC.

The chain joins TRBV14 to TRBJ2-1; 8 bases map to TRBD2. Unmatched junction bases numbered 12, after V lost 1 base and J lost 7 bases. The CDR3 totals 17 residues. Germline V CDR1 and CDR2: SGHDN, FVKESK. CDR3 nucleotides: TGTGCCAGCAGCCAAGGGGTACAGCGGGGGACGAGAAATGAGCAGTTCTTC. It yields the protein CASSQGVQRGTRNEQFF.

CDR3 in amino acids: CASSPRATRNNEQFF. Here the CDR3 DNA reads TGTGCCAGCAGCCCCAGGGCGACCCGGAACAATGAGCAGTTCTTC. V usage is TRBV6-5 and J usage is TRBJ2-1; possibly TRBD1 for D (5 bases). Germline CDR1 is MNHEY and CDR2 is SVGAGI. Trimming stripped 6 bases from V and 5 bases from J, with 17 bases between. CDR3 length equals 15 residues.

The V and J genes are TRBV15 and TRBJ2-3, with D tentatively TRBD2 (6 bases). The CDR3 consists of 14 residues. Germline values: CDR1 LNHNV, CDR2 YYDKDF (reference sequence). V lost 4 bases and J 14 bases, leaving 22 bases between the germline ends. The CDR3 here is CATSTPQLGGDRYF. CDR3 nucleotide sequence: TGTGCCACCAGCACCCCCCAGCTAGGCGGGGATCGGTATTTT.

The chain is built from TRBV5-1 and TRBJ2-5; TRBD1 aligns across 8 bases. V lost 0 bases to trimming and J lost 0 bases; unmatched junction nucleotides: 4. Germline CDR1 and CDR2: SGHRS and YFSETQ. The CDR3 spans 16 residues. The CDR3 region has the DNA TGCGCCAGCAGCTTGGGTAGGACAGGGCACCAAGAGACCCAGTACTTC. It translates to CASSLGRTGHQETQYF.

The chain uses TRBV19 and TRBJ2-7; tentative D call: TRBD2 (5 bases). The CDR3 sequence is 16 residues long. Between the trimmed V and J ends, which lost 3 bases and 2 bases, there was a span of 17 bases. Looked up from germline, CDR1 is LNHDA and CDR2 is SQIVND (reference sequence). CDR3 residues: CASSITAGAAAYEQYF. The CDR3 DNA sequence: TGTGCCAGTAGTATTACGGCGGGTGCCGCAGCCTACGAGCAGTACTTC.

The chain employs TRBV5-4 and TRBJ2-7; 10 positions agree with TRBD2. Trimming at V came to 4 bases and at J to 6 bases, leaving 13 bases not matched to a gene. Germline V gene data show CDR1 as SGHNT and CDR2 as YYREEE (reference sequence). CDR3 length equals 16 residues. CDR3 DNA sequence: TGTGCCAGCAGCATTGGGGCTAGCGGGAGTTTTTTCGAGCAGTACTTC. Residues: CASSIGASGSFFEQYF.

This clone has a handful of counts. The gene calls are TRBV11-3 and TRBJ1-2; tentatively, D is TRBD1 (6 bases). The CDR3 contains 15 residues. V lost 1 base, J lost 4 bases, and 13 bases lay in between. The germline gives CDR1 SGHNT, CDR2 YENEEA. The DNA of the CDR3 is TGTGCCAGCAGCTTAGCCGGACAGACTTCCTATGGCTACACCTTC. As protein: CASSLAGQTSYGYTF.

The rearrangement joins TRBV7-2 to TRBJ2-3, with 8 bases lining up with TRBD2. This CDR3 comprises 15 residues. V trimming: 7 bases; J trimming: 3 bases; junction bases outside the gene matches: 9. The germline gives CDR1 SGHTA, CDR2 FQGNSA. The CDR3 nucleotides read TGTGCCAGCACCACCGGCGGGGGGCCGACAGATACGCAGTATTTT. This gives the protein CASTTGGGPTDTQYF. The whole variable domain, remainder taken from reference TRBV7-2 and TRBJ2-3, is GAGVSQSPSNKVTEKGKDVELRCDPISGHTALYWYRQSLGQGLEFLIYFQGNSAPDKSGLPSDRFSAERTGGSVSTLTIQRTQQEDSAVYLCASTTGGGPTDTQYFGPGTRLTVL.

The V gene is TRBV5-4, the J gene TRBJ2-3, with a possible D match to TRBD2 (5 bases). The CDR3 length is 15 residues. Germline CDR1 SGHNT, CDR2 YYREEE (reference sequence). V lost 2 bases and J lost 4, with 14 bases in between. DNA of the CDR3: TGTGCCAGCAGCTTCGACTTTCGGGAATCAGATACGCAGTATTTT. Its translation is CASSFDFRESDTQYF.

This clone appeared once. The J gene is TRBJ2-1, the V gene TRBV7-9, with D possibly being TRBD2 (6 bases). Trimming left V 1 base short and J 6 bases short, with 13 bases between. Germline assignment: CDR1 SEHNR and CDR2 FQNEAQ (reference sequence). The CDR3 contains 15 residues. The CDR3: CASSLELAPSNEQFF. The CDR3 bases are TGTGCCAGCAGCTTAGAACTAGCACCGTCCAATGAGCAGTTCTTC.

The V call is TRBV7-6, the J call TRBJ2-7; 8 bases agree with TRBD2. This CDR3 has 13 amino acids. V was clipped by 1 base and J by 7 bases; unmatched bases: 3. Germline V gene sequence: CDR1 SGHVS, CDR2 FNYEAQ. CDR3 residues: CASSLDLAGEQYF. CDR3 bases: TGTGCCAGCAGCTTAGACTTAGCGGGGGAGCAGTACTTC. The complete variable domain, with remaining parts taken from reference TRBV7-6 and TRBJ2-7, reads GAGVSQSPRYKVTKRGQDVALRCDPISGHVSLYWYRQALGQGPEFLTYFNYEAQQDKSGLPNDRFSAERPEGSISTLTIQRTEQRDSAMYRCASSLDLAGEQYFGPGTRLTVT.

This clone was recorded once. In DNA, the CDR3 is TGCGCCAGCAGCCATAACAGGGATTCCTACGAGCAGTACTTC. Its translation: CASSHNRDSYEQYF. The chain couples TRBV4-1 to TRBJ2-7; a weak D match, TRBD1 (6 bases). CDR1 MGHRA and CDR2 YSYEKL come from the germline V gene. This CDR3 is 14 amino acids long. Trimming pared 3 bases from V and 1 base from J, leaving 10 bases between.

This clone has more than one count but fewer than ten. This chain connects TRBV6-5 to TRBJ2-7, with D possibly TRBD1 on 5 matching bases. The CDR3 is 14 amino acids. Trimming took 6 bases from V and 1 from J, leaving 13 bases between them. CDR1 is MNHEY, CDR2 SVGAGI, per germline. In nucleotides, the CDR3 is TGTGCCAGCAGCGTAAGACAGACTTCCTACGAGCAGTACTTC. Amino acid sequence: CASSVRQTSYEQYF.

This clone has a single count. This CDR3 reads CASSLTSGPYEQYF. In nucleotides, the CDR3 is TGTGCCAGCAGCTTAACTAGCGGGCCCTACGAGCAGTACTTC. This chain joins TRBV7-2 and TRBJ2-7; 9 positions agree with TRBD2. The CDR3 has 14 residues. V shed 2 bases and J 2 bases; nucleotides not matched to a gene: 1. Per the germline V gene, CDR1 is SGHTA and CDR2 is FQGNSA.